This T cell receptor (beta chain) is from a study of human T cells and chemical hapten exposure. For the study at large: Upper back patch tests used 0.01% DPC, scored after 6 days.

The time point here: pre-sensitization, week 0. Treatment defined: therapeutic diphenylcyclopropenone sensitization with weekly scalp DPC. A note on this clonotype: One base away lies a much larger clone, so this may be a sequencing read error.

Via MiXCR, TCRdb re-called the RACE reads, giving one row per CDR3 protein. The data contain about 350,000 distinct CDR3 sequences, around 5.5% of them singletons. The CDR3 contains 15 residues. V lost 2 bases to trimming and J lost 5 bases, with 13 bases between them. In germline, CDR1 is MNHEY, CDR2 SVGEGT. Sample: whole blood, taken in connection with sensitization to the hapten diphenylcyclopropenone (DPC). The V and J genes are TRBV6-2 or TRBV6-3 and TRBJ2-1; D may correspond to TRBD1 or TRBD2 (5 bases each). The TCR originated in a young woman with alopecia areata. Some clones in this sample may be carry-over from other donors' samples. The CDR3 loop is CASSYTPGPNNEQFF. CDR3 nucleotide sequence: TGTGCCAGCAGTTACACCCCGGGACCGAACAATGAGCAGTTCTTC.